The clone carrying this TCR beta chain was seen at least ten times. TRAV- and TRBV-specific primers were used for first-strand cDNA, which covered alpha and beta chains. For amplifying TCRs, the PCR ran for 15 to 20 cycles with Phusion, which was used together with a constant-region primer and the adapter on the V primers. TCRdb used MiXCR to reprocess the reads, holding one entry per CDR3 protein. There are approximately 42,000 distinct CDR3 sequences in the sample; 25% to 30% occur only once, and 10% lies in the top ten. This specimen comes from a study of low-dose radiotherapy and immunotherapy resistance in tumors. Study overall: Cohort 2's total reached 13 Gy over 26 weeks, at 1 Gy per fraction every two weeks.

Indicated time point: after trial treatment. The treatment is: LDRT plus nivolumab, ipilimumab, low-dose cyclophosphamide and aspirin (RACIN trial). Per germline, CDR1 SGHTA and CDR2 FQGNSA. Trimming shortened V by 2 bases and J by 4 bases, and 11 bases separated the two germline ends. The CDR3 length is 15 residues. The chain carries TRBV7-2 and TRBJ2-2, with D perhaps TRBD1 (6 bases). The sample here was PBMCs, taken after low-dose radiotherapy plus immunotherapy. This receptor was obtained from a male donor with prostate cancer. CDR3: CASSLRQGPTGELFF. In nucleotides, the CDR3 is TGTGCCAGCAGCTTAAGGCAGGGGCCCACCGGGGAGCTGTTTTTT.